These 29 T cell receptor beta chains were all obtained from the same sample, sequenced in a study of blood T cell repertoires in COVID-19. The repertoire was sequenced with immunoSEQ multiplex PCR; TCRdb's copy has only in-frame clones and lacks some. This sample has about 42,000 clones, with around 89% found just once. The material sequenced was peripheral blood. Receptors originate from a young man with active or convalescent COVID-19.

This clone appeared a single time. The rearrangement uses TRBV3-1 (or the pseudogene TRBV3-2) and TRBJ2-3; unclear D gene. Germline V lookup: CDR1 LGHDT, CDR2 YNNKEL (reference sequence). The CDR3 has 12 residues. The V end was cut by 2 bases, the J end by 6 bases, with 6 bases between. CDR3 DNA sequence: TGTGCCAGCAGCCAACGTATGGATACGCAGTATTTT. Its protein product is CASSQRMDTQYF.

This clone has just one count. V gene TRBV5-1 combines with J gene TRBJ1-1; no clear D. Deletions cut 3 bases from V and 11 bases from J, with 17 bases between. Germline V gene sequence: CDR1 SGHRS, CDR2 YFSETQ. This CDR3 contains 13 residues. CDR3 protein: CASSSDTGGWAFF. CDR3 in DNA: TGCGCCAGCAGCTCCGACACCGGTGGTTGGGCTTTCTTT.

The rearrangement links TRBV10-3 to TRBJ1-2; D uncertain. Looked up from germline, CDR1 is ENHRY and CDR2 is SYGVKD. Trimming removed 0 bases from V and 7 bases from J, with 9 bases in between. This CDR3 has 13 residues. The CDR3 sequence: CAISESEVAGYTF. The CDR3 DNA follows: TGTGCCATCAGTGAGTCCGAGGTCGCTGGCTACACCTTC.

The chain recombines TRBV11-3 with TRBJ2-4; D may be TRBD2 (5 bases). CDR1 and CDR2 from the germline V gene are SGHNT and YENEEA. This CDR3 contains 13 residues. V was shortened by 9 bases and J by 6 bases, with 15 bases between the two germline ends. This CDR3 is CASQEARLNIQYF. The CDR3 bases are TGTGCCAGTCAGGAGGCAAGATTAAACATTCAGTACTTC.

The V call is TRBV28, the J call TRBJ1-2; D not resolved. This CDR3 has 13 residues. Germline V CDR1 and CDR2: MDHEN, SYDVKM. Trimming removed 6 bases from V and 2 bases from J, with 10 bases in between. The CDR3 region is CASSLAGNYGYTF. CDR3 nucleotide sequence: TGTGCCAGCAGCTTAGCGGGAAACTATGGCTACACCTTC.

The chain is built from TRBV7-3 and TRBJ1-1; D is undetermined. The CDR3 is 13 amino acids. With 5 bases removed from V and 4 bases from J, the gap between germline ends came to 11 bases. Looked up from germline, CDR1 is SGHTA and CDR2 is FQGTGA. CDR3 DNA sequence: TGTGCCAGCAGCCGTGACAAAAGCACTGAAGCTTTCTTT. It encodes CASSRDKSTEAFF.

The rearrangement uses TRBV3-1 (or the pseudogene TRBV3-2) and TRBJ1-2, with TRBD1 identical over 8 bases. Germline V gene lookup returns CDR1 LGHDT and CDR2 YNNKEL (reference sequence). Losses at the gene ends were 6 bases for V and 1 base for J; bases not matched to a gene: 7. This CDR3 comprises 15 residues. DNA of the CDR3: TGTGCCAGCAGTGGGACAGGACCTAATAACTATGGCTACACCTTC. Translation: CASSGTGPNNYGYTF.

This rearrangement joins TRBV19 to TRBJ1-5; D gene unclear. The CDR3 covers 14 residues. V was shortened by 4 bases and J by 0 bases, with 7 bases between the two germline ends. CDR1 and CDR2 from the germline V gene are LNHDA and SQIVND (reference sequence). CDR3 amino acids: CASSTGNSNQPQHF. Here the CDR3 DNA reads TGTGCCAGTAGTACGGGGAATAGCAATCAGCCCCAGCATTTT.

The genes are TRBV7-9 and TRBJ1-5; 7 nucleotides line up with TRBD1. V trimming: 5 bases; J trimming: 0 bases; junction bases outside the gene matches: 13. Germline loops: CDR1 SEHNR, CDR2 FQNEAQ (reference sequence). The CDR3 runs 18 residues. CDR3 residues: CASSLSGTATYSNQPQHF. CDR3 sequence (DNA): TGTGCCAGCAGCCTTTCCGGGACAGCGACTTATAGCAATCAGCCCCAGCATTTT.

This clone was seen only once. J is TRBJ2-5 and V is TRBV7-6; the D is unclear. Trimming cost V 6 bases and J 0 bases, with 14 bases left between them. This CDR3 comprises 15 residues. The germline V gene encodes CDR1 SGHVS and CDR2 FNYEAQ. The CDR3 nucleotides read TGTGCCAGCAGTAAACTAAGTCTCTACCAAGAGACCCAGTACTTC. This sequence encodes CASSKLSLYQETQYF.

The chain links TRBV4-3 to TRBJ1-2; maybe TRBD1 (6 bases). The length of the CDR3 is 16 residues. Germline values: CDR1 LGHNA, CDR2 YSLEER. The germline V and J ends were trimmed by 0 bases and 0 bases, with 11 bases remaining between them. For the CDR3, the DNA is TGCGCCAGCAGCCAAGATGCGACAGGCCCTAACTATGGCTACACCTTC. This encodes CASSQDATGPNYGYTF.

CDR3 nucleotide sequence: TGTGCCAGTAGTATAACAGGGCCGAGTGTTGAAAAACTGTTTTTT. This codes for CASSITGPSVEKLFF. The V gene is TRBV19, the J gene TRBJ1-4, with D perhaps TRBD1 (6 bases). CDR1 and CDR2 from the germline V gene are LNHDA and SQIVND (reference sequence). This CDR3 is built from 15 residues. V lost 2 bases and J lost 7, with 14 bases in between.

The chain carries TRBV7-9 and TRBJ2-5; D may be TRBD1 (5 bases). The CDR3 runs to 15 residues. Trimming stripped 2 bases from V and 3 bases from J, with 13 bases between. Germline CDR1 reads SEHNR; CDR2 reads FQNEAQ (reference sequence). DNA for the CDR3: TGTGCCAGCAGCTTAAATATGGGGCCCGAAGAGACCCAGTACTTC. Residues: CASSLNMGPEETQYF.

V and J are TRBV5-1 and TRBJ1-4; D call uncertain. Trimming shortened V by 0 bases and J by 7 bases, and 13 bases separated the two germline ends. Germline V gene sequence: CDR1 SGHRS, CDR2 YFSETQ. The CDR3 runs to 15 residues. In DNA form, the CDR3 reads TGCGCCAGCAGCTTGGCGTCAGATGGTGGTGAAAAACTGTTTTTT. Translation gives CASSLASDGGEKLFF.

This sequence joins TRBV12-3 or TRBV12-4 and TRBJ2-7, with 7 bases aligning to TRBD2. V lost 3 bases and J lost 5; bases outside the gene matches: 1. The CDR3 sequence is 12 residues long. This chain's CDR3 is CASSLGGNEQYF. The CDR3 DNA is TGTGCCAGCAGTTTGGGGGGGAACGAGCAGTACTTC.

CDR3 DNA sequence: TGCGCCAGCAGTGTCGCCGGGGATAGCACAGATACGCAGTATTTT. Translated: CASSVAGDSTDTQYF. This rearrangement joins TRBV10-1 to TRBJ2-3; TRBD2 might be the D (5 bases). Deletions cut 4 bases from V and 0 bases from J, with 11 bases between. Per germline, CDR1 WNHNN and CDR2 SYGVQD (reference sequence). There are 15 residues in the CDR3.

The CDR3 DNA follows: TGTGCCAGCAGCCAAGGATTCAGGGAATCTGGAAACACCATATATTTT. Amino acids: CASSQGFRESGNTIYF. The genes are TRBV3-1 (or the pseudogene TRBV3-2) and TRBJ1-3; D perhaps matches TRBD1 (5 bases). Deletions cut 1 base from V and 1 base from J, with 11 bases between. The CDR3 consists of 16 residues. Germline assignment: CDR1 LGHDT and CDR2 YNNKEL (reference sequence).

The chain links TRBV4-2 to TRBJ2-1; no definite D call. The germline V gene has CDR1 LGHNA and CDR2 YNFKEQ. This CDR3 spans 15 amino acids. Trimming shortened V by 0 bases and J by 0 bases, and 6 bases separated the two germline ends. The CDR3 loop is CASSQDPSSYNEQFF. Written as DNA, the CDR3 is TGTGCCAGCAGCCAAGATCCTAGCTCCTACAATGAGCAGTTCTTC.

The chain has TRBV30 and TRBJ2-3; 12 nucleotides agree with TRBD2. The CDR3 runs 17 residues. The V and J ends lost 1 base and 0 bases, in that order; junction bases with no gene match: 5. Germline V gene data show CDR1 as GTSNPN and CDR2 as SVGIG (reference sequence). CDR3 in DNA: TGTGCCTGGAGTGGACTAGCGGGAGTTTCTAGCACAGATACGCAGTATTTT. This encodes CAWSGLAGVSSTDTQYF. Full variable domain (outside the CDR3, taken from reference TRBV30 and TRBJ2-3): SQTIHQWPATLVQPVGSPLSLECTVEGTSNPNLYWYRQAAGRGLQLLFYSVGIGQISSEVPQNLSASRPQDRQFILSSKKLLLSDSGFYLCAWSGLAGVSSTDTQYFGPGTRLTVL.

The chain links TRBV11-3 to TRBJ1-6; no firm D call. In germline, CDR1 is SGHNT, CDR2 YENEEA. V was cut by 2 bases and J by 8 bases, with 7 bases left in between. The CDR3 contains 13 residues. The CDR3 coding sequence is TGTGCCAGCAGCTTAAGCGTCGATTCACCCCTCCACTTT. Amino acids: CASSLSVDSPLHF.

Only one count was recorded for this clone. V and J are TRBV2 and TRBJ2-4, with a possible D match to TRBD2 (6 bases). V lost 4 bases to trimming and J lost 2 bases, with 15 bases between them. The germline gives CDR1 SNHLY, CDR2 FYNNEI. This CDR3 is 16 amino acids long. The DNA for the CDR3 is TGTGCCAGCAGTGGGGCAGGAGCGGGCACCAAAAACATTCAGTACTTC. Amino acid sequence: CASSGAGAGTKNIQYF.

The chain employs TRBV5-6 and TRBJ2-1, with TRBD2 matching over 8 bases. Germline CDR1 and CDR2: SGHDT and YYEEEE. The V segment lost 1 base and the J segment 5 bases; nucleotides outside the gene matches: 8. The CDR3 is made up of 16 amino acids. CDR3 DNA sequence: TGTGCCAGCAGCTTGCATAGCGGGAATATACACAATGAGCAGTTCTTC. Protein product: CASSLHSGNIHNEQFF.

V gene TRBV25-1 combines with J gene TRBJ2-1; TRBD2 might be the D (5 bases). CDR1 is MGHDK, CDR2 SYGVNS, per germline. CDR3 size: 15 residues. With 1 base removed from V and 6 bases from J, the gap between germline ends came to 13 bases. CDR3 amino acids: CASSELAGHSNEQFF. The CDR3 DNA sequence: TGTGCCAGCAGTGAATTGGCGGGCCACTCCAATGAGCAGTTCTTC.

The CDR3 nucleotides are TGTGCCAGCACCGGGATAGGAGCCAAAAACATTCAGTACTTC. The encoded protein is CASTGIGAKNIQYF. The gene calls are TRBV6-5 and TRBJ2-4; the D gene is possibly TRBD2 (5 bases). V dropped 7 bases and J dropped 0 bases, with 10 bases sitting between them. There are 14 residues in the CDR3. Per the germline V gene, CDR1 is MNHEY and CDR2 is SVGAGI.

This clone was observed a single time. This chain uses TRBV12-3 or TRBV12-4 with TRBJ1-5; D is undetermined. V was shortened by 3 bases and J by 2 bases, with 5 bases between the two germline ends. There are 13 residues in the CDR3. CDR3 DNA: TGTGCCAGCAGTTTCGGGGGCAATCAGCCCCAGCATTTT. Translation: CASSFGGNQPQHF.

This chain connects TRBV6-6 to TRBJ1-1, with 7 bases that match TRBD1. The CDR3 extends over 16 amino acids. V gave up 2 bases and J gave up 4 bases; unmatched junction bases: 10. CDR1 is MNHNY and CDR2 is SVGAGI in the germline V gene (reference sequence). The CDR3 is CASSYTRYRGTTEAFF. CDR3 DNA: TGTGCCAGCAGTTACACTCGATACAGGGGAACCACTGAAGCTTTCTTT.

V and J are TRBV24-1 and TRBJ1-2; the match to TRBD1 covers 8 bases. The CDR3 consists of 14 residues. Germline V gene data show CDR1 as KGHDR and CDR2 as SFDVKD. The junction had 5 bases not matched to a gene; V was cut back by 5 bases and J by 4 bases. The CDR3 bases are TGTGCCACCAGTGGGACAGGGATCTCCTATGGCTACACCTTC. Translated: CATSGTGISYGYTF.

CDR3 coding DNA: TGTGCCAGCACCCTGGGACTGGCCTACAATGAGCAGTTCTTC. Its translation is CASTLGLAYNEQFF. This chain links TRBV3-1 (or the pseudogene TRBV3-2) with TRBJ2-1, with a tentative D call TRBD2 (6 bases). The CDR3 has 14 amino acids. V dropped 7 bases and J dropped 2 bases, with 12 bases sitting between them. Germline loops: CDR1 LGHDT, CDR2 YNNKEL (reference sequence).

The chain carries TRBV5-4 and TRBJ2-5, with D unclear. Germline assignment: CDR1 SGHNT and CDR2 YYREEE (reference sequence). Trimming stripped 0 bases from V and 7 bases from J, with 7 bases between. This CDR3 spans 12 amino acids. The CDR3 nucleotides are TGTGCCAGCAGCTTGGGCAGTGGGACCCAGTACTTC. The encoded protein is CASSLGSGTQYF.